This T cell receptor beta chain was sequenced in a study of blood T cell repertoires in COVID-19. Study in general: Material from acute and convalescent COVID-19 was sourced from the United States, Italy and Spain. T cells, B-cell-depleted T cells, or PBMCs provided the cDNA or gDNA that served as material.

Per the authors' pipeline: Reference gene primer amplification in the assay estimated nucleated cell counts. Sequencing was performed with immunoSEQ multiplex PCR; in TCRdb, only in-frame clones are kept and a portion is missing. V and J calls and clone size follow that table, whereas D and trimming were derived from the DNA. The data hold about 140,000 clones, with about 86% observed a single time. The V gene's germline CDR1 is MNHNY and CDR2 SVGAGI (reference sequence). The CDR3 is made up of 14 amino acids. Trimming removed 5 bases from V and 8 bases from J, with 18 bases in between. The V call is TRBV6-6, the J call TRBJ1-2, with D unresolved. Specimen: peripheral blood. The sequence derives from a woman aged 55 to 70 with acute or convalescent COVID-19. CDR3 bases: TGTGCCAGCAGTGTCCCCTCCGGGTTACGGGGCTACACCTTC. It specifies CASSVPSGLRGYTF.